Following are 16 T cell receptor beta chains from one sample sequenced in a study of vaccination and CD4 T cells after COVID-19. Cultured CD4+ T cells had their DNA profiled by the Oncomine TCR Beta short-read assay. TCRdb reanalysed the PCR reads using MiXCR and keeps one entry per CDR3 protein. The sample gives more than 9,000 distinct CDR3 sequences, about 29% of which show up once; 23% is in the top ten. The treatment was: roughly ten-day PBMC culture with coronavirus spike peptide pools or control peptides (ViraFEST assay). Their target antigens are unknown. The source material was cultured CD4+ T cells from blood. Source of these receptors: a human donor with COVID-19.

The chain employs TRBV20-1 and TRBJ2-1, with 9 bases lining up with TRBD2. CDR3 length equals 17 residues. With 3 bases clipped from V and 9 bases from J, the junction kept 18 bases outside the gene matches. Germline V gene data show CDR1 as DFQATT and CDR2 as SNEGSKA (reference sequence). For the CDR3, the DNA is TGCAGTGCTAGCCCTAGCGGGGTTACCCGCCCCAGGGGTGAGCAGTTCTTC. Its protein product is CSASPSGVTRPRGEQFF.

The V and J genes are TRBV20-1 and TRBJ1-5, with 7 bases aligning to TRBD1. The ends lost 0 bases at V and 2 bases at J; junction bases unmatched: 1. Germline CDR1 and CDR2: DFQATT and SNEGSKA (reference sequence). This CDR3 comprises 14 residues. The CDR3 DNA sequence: TGCAGTGCTAGAGACACAGGGGGCAATCAGCCCCAGCATTTT. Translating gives CSARDTGGNQPQHF.

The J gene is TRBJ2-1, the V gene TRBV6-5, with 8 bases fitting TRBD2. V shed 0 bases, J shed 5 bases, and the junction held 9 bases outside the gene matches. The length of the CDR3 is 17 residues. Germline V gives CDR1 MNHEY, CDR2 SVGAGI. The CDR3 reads CASSYSRSGVGNNEQFF. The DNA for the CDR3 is TGTGCCAGCAGTTACTCACGTAGCGGGGTGGGAAACAATGAGCAGTTCTTC.

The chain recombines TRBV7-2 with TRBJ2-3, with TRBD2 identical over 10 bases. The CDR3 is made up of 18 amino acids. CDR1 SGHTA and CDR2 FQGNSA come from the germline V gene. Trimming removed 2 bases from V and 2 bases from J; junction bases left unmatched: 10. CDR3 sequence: CASSLSGSSGGFTDTQYF. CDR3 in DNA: TGTGCCAGCAGCTTAAGTGGATCTAGCGGGGGATTCACAGATACGCAGTATTTT.

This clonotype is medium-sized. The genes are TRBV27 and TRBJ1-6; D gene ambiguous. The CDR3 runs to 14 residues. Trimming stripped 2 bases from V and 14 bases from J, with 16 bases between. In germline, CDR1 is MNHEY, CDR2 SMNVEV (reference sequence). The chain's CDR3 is CASSLTSEGRTLHF. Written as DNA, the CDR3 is TGTGCCAGCAGTTTAACCTCCGAGGGCCGGACCCTCCACTTT.

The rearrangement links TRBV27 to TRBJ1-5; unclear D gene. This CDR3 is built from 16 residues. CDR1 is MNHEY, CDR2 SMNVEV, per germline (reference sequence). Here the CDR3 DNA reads TGTGACACGGCGGATGGTAACTTGCTGTACAATCAGCCCCAGCATTTT. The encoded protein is CDTADGNLLYNQPQHF.

This chain's CDR3 is CASSAYPPRDSWGNSPLHF. The CDR3 DNA follows: TGTGCCAGTAGTGCCTACCCACCCCGGGACAGTTGGGGTAATTCACCCCTCCACTTT. The genes are TRBV19 and TRBJ1-6; 7 nucleotides agree with TRBD1. The germline V gene encodes CDR1 LNHDA and CDR2 SQIVND (reference sequence). The CDR3 loop spans 19 amino acids. The trim removed 5 bases at V and 6 bases at J, leaving 19 bases unmatched.

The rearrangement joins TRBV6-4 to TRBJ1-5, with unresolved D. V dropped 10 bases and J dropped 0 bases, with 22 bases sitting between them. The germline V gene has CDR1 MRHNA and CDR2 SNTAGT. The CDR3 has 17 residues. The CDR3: CANKSFVTSLSNQPQHF. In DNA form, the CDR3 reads TGTGCCAACAAATCTTTTGTGACATCCCTTAGCAATCAGCCCCAGCATTTT.

CDR3: CASNPVRTLYGYTF. As DNA, the CDR3 is TGTGCCAGCAACCCCGTAAGGACCCTCTATGGCTACACCTTC. The chain carries TRBV7-8 and TRBJ1-2, with unresolved D. Trimming cost V 7 bases and J 4 bases, with 16 bases left between them. This CDR3 has 14 residues. Germline CDR1 SGHVS, CDR2 FQNEAQ.

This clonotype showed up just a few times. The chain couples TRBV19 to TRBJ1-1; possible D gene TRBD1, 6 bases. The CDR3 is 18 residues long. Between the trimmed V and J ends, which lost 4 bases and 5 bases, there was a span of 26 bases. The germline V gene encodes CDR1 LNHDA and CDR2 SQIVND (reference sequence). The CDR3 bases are TGTGCCAGTAGTACGATCTCACAGGGACCGAACCGCGGGACTGAAGCTTTCTTT. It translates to CASSTISQGPNRGTEAFF.

Here the CDR3 DNA reads TGTGCCAGCAGTGATTGGGGACAATCTGGAAACACCATATATTTT. This encodes CASSDWGQSGNTIYF. This chain links TRBV25-1 with TRBJ1-3, with D perhaps matching TRBD1 (6 bases). Deletions cut 3 bases from V and 1 base from J, with 10 bases between. The CDR3 loop spans 15 amino acids. The V gene's germline CDR1 is MGHDK and CDR2 SYGVNS.

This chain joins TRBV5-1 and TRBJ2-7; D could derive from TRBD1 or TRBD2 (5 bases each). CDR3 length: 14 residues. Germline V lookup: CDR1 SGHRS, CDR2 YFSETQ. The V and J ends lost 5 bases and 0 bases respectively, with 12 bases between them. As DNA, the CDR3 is TGCGCCAGCAGTGTCGGGGCCAGCTCCTACGAGCAGTACTTC. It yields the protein CASSVGASSYEQYF.

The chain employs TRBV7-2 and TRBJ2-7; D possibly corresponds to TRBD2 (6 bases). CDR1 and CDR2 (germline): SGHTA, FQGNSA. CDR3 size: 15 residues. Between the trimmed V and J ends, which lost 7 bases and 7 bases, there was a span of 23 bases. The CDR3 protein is CASTFAPAVGGEQYF. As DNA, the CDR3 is TGTGCCAGCACCTTCGCCCCAGCAGTTGGGGGGGAGCAGTACTTC.

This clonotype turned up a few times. CDR3 in DNA: TGTGCCTGGAGGACCGGAGGGGGAGGCACTGAAGCTTTCTTT. It translates to CAWRTGGGGTEAFF. The chain has TRBV30 and TRBJ1-1; maybe TRBD1 (6 bases). This CDR3 region has 14 residues. Germline V lookup: CDR1 GTSNPN, CDR2 SVGIG (reference sequence). With 3 bases removed from V and 4 bases from J, the gap between germline ends came to 15 bases.

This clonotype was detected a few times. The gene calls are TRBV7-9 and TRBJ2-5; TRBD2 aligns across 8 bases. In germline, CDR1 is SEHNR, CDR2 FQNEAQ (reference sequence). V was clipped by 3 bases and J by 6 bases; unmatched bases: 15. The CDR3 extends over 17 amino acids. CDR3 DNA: TGTGCCAGCAGCTTCAGCGGGGGTCGTCTCACCTACCAGACCCAGTACTTC. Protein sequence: CASSFSGGRLTYQTQYF.

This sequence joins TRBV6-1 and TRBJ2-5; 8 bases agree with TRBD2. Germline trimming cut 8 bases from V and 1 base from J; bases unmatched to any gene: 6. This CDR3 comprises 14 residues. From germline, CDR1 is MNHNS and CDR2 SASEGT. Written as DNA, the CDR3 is TGTGCCAGCCTTCGGGGGGGGGGCCAAGAGACCCAGTACTTC. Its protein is CASLRGGGQETQYF.